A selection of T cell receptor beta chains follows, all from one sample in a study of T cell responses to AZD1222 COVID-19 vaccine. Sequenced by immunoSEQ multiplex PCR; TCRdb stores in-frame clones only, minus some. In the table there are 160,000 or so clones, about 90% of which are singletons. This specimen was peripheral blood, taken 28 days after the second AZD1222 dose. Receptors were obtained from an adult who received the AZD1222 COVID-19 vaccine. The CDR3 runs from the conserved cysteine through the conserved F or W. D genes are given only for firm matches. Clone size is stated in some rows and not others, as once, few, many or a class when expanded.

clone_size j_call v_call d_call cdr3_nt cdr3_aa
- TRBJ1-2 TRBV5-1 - TGCGCCAGCAGCTTGCCCCGGGGGCACCCATATGGCTATGGCTACACCTTC CASSLPRGHPYGYGYTF
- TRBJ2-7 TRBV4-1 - TGCGCCAGCAGCCAAAGAGACAGTTCCTACGAGCAGTACTTC CASSQRDSSYEQYF
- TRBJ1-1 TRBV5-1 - TGCGCCAGCAGCTCGCTGGGAGGGTTCAGCACTGAAGCTTTCTTT CASSSLGGFSTEAFF
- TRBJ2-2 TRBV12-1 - TGTGCCAGCAGCTTCCCCGGGACAGGGGGCACCGGGGAGCTGTTTTTT CASSFPGTGGTGELFF
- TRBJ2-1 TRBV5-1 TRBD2 TGCGCCAGCAGCCCGACGACTAGCGGGCCCCATCTTGGCAATGAGCAGTTCTTC CASSPTTSGPHLGNEQFF
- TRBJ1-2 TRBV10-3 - TGTGCCACCACCGGGACACCTTTCTATGGCTACACCTTC CATTGTPFYGYTF
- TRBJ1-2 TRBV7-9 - TGTGCCAGCAGCTTAGCGGAGAATGGCTACACCTTC CASSLAENGYTF
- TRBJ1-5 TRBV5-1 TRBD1 TGCGCCAGCAGCGTGAATCCGACAGGGGGGTACAATCAGCCCCAGCATTTT CASSVNPTGGYNQPQHF
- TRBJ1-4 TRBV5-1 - TGCGCCAGCAGCTTGGTTTTCGGGGGAGTTGATGAAAAACTGTTTTTT CASSLVFGGVDEKLFF
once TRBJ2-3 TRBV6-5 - TGTGCCAGCAGTCCCCCTGGCACAGATACGCAGTATTTT CASSPPGTDTQYF
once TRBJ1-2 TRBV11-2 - TGTGCCAGCAGCGTGACAGCAAACTATGGCTACACCTTC CASSVTANYGYTF
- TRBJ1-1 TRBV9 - TGTGCCAGCAGCGTCGAGAGTAACACTGAAGCTTTCTTT CASSVESNTEAFF
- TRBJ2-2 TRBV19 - TGTGCCAGTAGTATCGGACGGGACACCGGGGAGCTGTTTTTT CASSIGRDTGELFF
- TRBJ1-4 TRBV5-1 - TGCGCCAGCAGCTTCGGGACGGGAACAACTAATGAAAAACTGTTTTTT CASSFGTGTTNEKLFF
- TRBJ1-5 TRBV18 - TGTGCCAGCTCACCAGGGGCAGGTGTAGGCCAGCCCCAGCATTTT CASSPGAGVGQPQHF
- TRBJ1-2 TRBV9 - TGTGCCAGCAGCGTAGATAACGGCGGCTTCTTGGGCTACACCTTC CASSVDNGGFLGYTF
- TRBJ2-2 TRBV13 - TGTGCCAGCAGCAATAGCGGGGAGCTGTTTTTT CASSNSGELFF
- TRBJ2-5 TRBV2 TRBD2 TGTGCCAGCAGGGGCACTAGCGGGGGTGCCCAGTACTTC CASRGTSGGAQYF
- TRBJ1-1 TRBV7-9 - TGTGCCAGCAGCTCCATGGACCCTGAAGCTTTCTTT CASSSMDPEAFF
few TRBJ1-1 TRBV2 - TGTGCCAGCAACCGGGACGGCAACACTGAAGCTTTCTTT CASNRDGNTEAFF